Below, one T cell receptor (beta chain) is given with its context. One end of the junction varies from germline; a read error may be responsible. Additional DNA sequences in this sample encode the identical CDR3. The data are from a study of cytomegalovirus exposure and HLA in healthy donors. This PCR relied on a set of 60 Vbeta primers and 13 Jbeta primers. Method: immunoSEQ multiplex PCR; TCRdb's copy keeps in-frame clones and lacks some. Seen here are around 200,000 clones, 84% observed once, and the top ten hold around 3%. The sequenced sample consisted of PBMCs. This clonotype was sampled from a woman in her forties or fifties in good health and CMV-seropositive.

CDR3 coding DNA: TGCGCCAGCAGCCGAACTCAAACAGGGGGCTACGAGCAGTACTTC. Translation gives CASSRTQTGGYEQYF. The chain is built from TRBV27 and TRBJ2-7; TRBD1 matches 8 bases. The CDR3 is 15 amino acids. The germline gives CDR1 MNHEY, CDR2 SMNVEV (reference sequence).